This T cell receptor (beta chain) was observed in a study of cytomegalovirus exposure and HLA in healthy donors. In regard to this clone: Antigen unknown.

With 0 bases removed from V and 4 bases from J, the gap between germline ends came to 7 bases. Per germline, CDR1 SGDLS and CDR2 YYNGEE. The CDR3 is made up of 14 amino acids. There were likely unrecorded immune exposures, though donors were nominally healthy when sampled. Primers for the PCR totalled 60 Vbeta and 13 Jbeta. Profiled with immunoSEQ multiplex PCR; TCRdb holds only in-frame clones, not every one. The data contain over 70,000 clones, 70% to 90% of them singletons. Points from the study as a whole: Associated with cytomegalovirus, according to the listing, were 150 to 200 TCR beta chains.

This chain connects TRBV9 to TRBJ1-4; D perhaps matches TRBD1 (6 bases). Sequenced: PBMCs. This sequence was found in a man in his late teens or twenties in good health and CMV-seronegative. The CDR3 sequence is CASSVGGGNEKLFF. For the CDR3, the DNA is TGTGCCAGCAGCGTAGGAGGGGGTAATGAAAAACTGTTTTTT.